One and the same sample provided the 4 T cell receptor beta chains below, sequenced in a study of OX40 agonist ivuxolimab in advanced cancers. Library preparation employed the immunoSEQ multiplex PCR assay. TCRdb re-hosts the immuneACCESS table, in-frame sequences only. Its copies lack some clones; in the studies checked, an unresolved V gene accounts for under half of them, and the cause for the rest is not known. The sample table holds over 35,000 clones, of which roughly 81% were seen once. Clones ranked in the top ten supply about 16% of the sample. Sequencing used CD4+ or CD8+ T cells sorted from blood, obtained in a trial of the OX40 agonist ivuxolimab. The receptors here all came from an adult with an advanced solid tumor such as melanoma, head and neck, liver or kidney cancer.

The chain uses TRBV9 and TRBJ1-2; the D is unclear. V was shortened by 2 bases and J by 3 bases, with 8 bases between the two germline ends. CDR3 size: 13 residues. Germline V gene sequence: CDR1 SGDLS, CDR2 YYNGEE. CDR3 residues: CASSVGLDYGYTF. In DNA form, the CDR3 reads TGTGCCAGCAGCGTCGGACTTGACTATGGCTACACCTTC.

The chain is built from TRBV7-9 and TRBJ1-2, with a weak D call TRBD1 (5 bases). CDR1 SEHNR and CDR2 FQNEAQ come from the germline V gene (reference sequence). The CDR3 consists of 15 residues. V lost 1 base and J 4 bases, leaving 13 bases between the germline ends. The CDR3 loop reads CASSLVGAIAYGYTF. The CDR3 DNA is TGTGCCAGCAGCTTAGTCGGGGCAATAGCCTATGGCTACACCTTC.

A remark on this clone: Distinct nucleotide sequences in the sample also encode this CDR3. The CDR3 sequence is CASSIGATLSTDTQYF. As DNA, the CDR3 is TGTGCCAGTAGTATTGGGGCCACTCTTAGCACAGATACGCAGTATTTT. The chain links TRBV19 to TRBJ2-3; D is possibly TRBD1 (5 bases). Germline V gene sequence: CDR1 LNHDA, CDR2 SQIVND (reference sequence). V dropped 3 bases and J dropped 0 bases, with 13 bases sitting between them. The CDR3 is made up of 16 amino acids.

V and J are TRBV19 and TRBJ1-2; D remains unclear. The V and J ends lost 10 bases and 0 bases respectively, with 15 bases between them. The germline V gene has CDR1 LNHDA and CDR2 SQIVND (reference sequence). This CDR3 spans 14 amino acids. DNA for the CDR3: TGTGCCACCTTGAGAGGAGGGACTAACTATGGCTACACCTTC. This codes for CATLRGGTNYGYTF. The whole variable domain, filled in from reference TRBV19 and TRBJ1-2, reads DGGITQSPKYLFRKEGQNVTLSCEQNLNHDAMYWYRQDPGQGLRLIYYSQIVNDFQKGDIAEGYSVSREKKESFPLTVTSAQKNPTAFYLCATLRGGTNYGYTFGSGTRLTVV.